Presented here are 3 T cell receptor beta chains from one specimen sequenced in a study of blood T cell repertoires in COVID-19. Sequencing used immunoSEQ multiplex PCR; TCRdb keeps in-frame clones, though not all of them. The table lists about 55,000 clones, 82% of them singletons. The sequenced sample was peripheral blood. Receptors originate from a human donor in a cohort sampled during active or convalescent COVID-19.

The genes are TRBV10-2 and TRBJ1-1, with D possibly matching TRBD1 (5 bases). The CDR3 has 14 residues. Looked up from germline, CDR1 is WSHSY and CDR2 is SAAADI. V dropped 0 bases and J dropped 4 bases, with 9 bases sitting between them. The CDR3 coding sequence is TGCGCCAGCAGTGAGTCTGGGGGAGGCACTGAAGCTTTCTTT. This codes for CASSESGGGTEAFF.

The sample holds a few counts of this clone. The chain is built from TRBV28 and TRBJ1-4; the D is unclear. The CDR3 consists of 14 residues. Germline values: CDR1 MDHEN, CDR2 SYDVKM. V was trimmed by 3 bases and J by 7 bases, leaving 12 bases between them. The DNA for the CDR3 is TGTGCCAGCAGTTTCGCCGGGAATAGTGAAAAACTGTTTTTT. Protein sequence: CASSFAGNSEKLFF.

The chain links TRBV6-4 to TRBJ1-2; the match to TRBD1 covers 8 bases. CDR1 and CDR2 (germline): MRHNA, SNTAGT. This CDR3 has 14 residues. Trimming cost V 6 bases and J 3 bases; bases outside gene matches: 6. CDR3 DNA: TGTGCCAGCAGGAACATGACAGGGGACTATGGCTACACCTTC. Its protein product is CASRNMTGDYGYTF.